This is a list of T cell receptor beta chains from one sample in a study of cytomegalovirus exposure and HLA in healthy donors. The repertoire was sequenced with immunoSEQ multiplex PCR; TCRdb's copy has only in-frame clones and lacks some. This sample yields approximately 100,000 clones, of which about 70% are seen a single time; about 2% belongs to the top ten. The sample taken for sequencing was PBMCs. The receptors were sampled from a human donor in good health. The CDR3 runs from the conserved cysteine through the conserved F or W. The D gene is left open where the match is weak. Some rows mark clone size as missing; the rest say once, few, many or name a class of expanded clone.

V: TRBV10-3
J: TRBJ2-2
D: TRBD1
size: once
CDR3: CAISDRQGATGELFF
DNA: TGTGCCATCAGTGACAGACAGGGGGCCACCGGGGAGCTGTTTTTT

V: TRBV2
J: TRBJ1-1
D: TRBD1
size: -
CDR3: CASSIDRGRTFF
DNA: TGTGCCAGCAGTATTGACAGGGGGCGGACTTTCTTT

V: TRBV30
J: TRBJ1-1
D: -
size: -
CDR3: CAWIGLTEAFF
DNA: TGTGCCTGGATCGGACTGACTGAAGCTTTCTTT

V: TRBV5-1
J: TRBJ1-1
D: -
size: few
CDR3: CASRGEFGTEAFF
DNA: TGCGCCAGCAGGGGTGAATTCGGGACAGAAGCTTTCTTT

V: TRBV7-9
J: TRBJ1-1
D: -
size: -
CDR3: CASSLGSTGNLNTEAFF
DNA: TGTGCCAGCAGCTTAGGTTCCACAGGGAATTTGAACACTGAAGCTTTCTTT

V: TRBV7-9
J: TRBJ1-2
D: TRBD1
size: -
CDR3: CASSLRQGADYGYTF
DNA: TGTGCCAGCAGCTTAAGACAGGGGGCAGACTATGGCTACACCTTC

V: TRBV15
J: TRBJ1-1
D: -
size: -
CDR3: CATSREEDSRAFF
DNA: TGTGCCACCAGCAGGGAAGAAGACAGTCGGGCTTTCTTT

V: TRBV5-1
J: TRBJ1-2
D: -
size: once
CDR3: CASSPGSLYGYTF
DNA: TGCGCCAGCAGCCCGGGGTCCCTCTATGGCTACACCTTC

V: TRBV19
J: TRBJ1-5
D: -
size: once
CDR3: CASKRLGGSNQPQHF
DNA: TGTGCCAGTAAGAGGTTGGGAGGGTCCAATCAGCCCCAGCATTTT

V: TRBV7-9
J: TRBJ1-4
D: -
size: few
CDR3: CASSLARGHEKLFF
DNA: TGTGCCAGCAGCTTAGCCAGAGGGCATGAAAAACTGTTTTTT

V: TRBV29-1
J: TRBJ2-6
D: -
size: -
CDR3: CSVASSGANVLTF
DNA: TGCAGCGTTGCTTCTTCTGGGGCCAACGTCCTGACTTTC

V: TRBV29-1
J: TRBJ2-7
D: -
size: once
CDR3: CSVIAEVYEQYF
DNA: TGCAGCGTCATTGCCGAGGTGTACGAGCAGTACTTC

V: TRBV15
J: TRBJ2-7
D: -
size: -
CDR3: CATSRDEGIYEQYF
DNA: TGTGCCACCAGCAGAGATGAGGGTATCTACGAGCAGTACTTC

V: TRBV6-5
J: TRBJ1-2
D: -
size: -
CDR3: CASSYGQGHGYTF
DNA: TGTGCCAGCAGTTACGGTCAGGGGCATGGCTACACCTTC

V: TRBV2
J: TRBJ1-1
D: TRBD1
size: -
CDR3: CASNRGGQMNTEAFF
DNA: TGTGCCAGCAACAGGGGTGGTCAGATGAACACTGAAGCTTTCTTT

V: TRBV27
J: TRBJ2-2
D: TRBD1
size: -
CDR3: CASVGTGRTGELFF
DNA: TGTGCCAGCGTTGGGACAGGGAGGACCGGGGAGCTGTTTTTT

V: TRBV6-1
J: TRBJ1-2
D: -
size: once
CDR3: CAGGQRSAGYTF
DNA: TGTGCCGGTGGACAGCGGTCGGCTGGCTACACCTTC

V: TRBV27
J: TRBJ2-7
D: -
size: -
CDR3: CASSPTRQGPYEQYF
DNA: TGTGCCAGCAGTCCGACCCGGCAGGGTCCCTACGAGCAGTACTTC

V: TRBV11-3
J: TRBJ1-5
D: -
size: few
CDR3: CASSLAPEFYSNQPQHF
DNA: TGTGCCAGCAGCTTAGCTCCCGAGTTCTATAGCAATCAGCCCCAGCATTTT

V: TRBV6-5
J: TRBJ1-4
D: -
size: once
CDR3: CASSYSPTVYNEKLFF
DNA: TGTGCCAGCAGTTACTCGCCGACAGTTTATAATGAAAAACTGTTTTTT

V: TRBV7-2
J: TRBJ2-3
D: -
size: once
CDR3: CASSSSRGIQQYF
DNA: TGTGCCAGCAGCTCCAGTCGGGGGATCCAGCAGTATTTT

V: TRBV27
J: TRBJ2-3
D: -
size: once
CDR3: CASSFREIADTQYF
DNA: TGTGCCAGCAGTTTCCGGGAGATAGCAGATACGCAGTATTTT

V: TRBV19
J: TRBJ2-5
D: TRBD2
size: -
CDR3: CASRTTSGARGTQYF
DNA: TGTGCCAGTAGGACTACTAGCGGGGCAAGGGGGACCCAGTACTTC

V: TRBV7-6
J: TRBJ2-7
D: TRBD1
size: -
CDR3: CASSRKQGALCYEQYF
DNA: TGTGCCAGCAGCCGTAAACAGGGGGCCCTTTGCTACGAGCAGTACTTC

V: TRBV9
J: TRBJ2-2
D: TRBD2
size: -
CDR3: CASSGVGAGGFLNTGELFF
DNA: TGTGCCAGCAGCGGAGTCGGGGCGGGAGGATTCCTGAACACCGGGGAGCTGTTTTTT

V: TRBV11-3
J: TRBJ2-2
D: -
size: -
CDR3: CASSRGPNTGELFF
DNA: TGTGCCAGCAGCAGGGGTCCGAACACCGGGGAGCTGTTTTTT

V: TRBV18
J: TRBJ1-1
D: TRBD1
size: few
CDR3: CASHGQGAVNTEAFF
DNA: TGTGCCAGTCACGGACAGGGAGCTGTGAACACTGAAGCTTTCTTT

V: TRBV18
J: TRBJ1-1
D: -
size: few
CDR3: CASSPLGANTEAFF
DNA: TGTGCCAGCTCACCACTGGGAGCGAACACTGAAGCTTTCTTT

V: TRBV27
J: TRBJ2-4
D: TRBD1
size: -
CDR3: CASRKTGAIAKNIQYF
DNA: TGTGCCAGCAGGAAGACAGGGGCGATAGCCAAAAACATTCAGTACTTC

V: TRBV15
J: TRBJ1-4
D: TRBD1
size: -
CDR3: CATSRDRDSYEKLFF
DNA: TGTGCCACCAGCAGAGACCGGGACAGTTACGAAAAACTGTTTTTT

V: TRBV11-2
J: TRBJ2-5
D: -
size: once
CDR3: CASSVEETQYF
DNA: TGTGCCAGCAGCGTCGAAGAGACCCAGTACTTC

V: TRBV27
J: TRBJ1-1
D: TRBD1
size: -
CDR3: CASRQLQGHNTEAFF
DNA: TGTGCCAGCAGGCAATTACAGGGGCATAACACTGAAGCTTTCTTT

V: TRBV10-3
J: TRBJ1-2
D: TRBD1
size: -
CDR3: CAISESQGQSNYGYTF
DNA: TGTGCCATCAGTGAGTCCCAGGGACAGTCTAACTATGGCTACACCTTC

V: TRBV6-4
J: TRBJ2-3
D: -
size: -
CDR3: CASSEVGAADTQYF
DNA: TGTGCCAGCAGTGAAGTCGGTGCGGCAGATACGCAGTATTTT

V: TRBV5-1
J: TRBJ2-2
D: -
size: -
CDR3: CASSSNPGGTGELFF
DNA: TGCGCCAGCAGCTCTAACCCCGGAGGCACCGGGGAGCTGTTTTTT

V: TRBV5-5
J: TRBJ2-7
D: -
size: -
CDR3: CASSGHQGYEQYF
DNA: TGTGCCAGCAGCGGACACCAGGGCTACGAGCAGTACTTC

V: TRBV2
J: TRBJ1-4
D: -
size: -
CDR3: CASLGLNEKLFF
DNA: TGTGCCAGCCTTGGCTTGAATGAAAAACTGTTTTTT

V: TRBV5-1
J: TRBJ2-1
D: TRBD2
size: few
CDR3: CASSKAGLGYNEQFF
DNA: TGCGCCAGCAGCAAAGCGGGACTCGGCTACAATGAGCAGTTCTTC

V: TRBV14
J: TRBJ2-1
D: -
size: -
CDR3: CASSRRTGSSYNEQFF
DNA: TGTGCCAGCAGCCGAAGAACAGGTAGCTCCTACAATGAGCAGTTCTTC

V: TRBV30
J: TRBJ1-6
D: TRBD1
size: -
CDR3: CAWSVQGLIGWGSPLHF
DNA: TGTGCCTGGAGTGTACAGGGGCTTATCGGATGGGGGTCACCCCTCCACTTT

V: TRBV9
J: TRBJ1-2
D: -
size: once
CDR3: CASSVRLRRSGYYGYTF
DNA: TGTGCCAGCAGCGTAAGGCTCCGCAGGAGCGGGTACTATGGCTACACCTTC

V: TRBV5-1
J: TRBJ2-5
D: -
size: -
CDR3: CASSVDRSYETQYF
DNA: TGCGCCAGCAGCGTTGACAGGAGCTATGAGACCCAGTACTTC

V: TRBV9
J: TRBJ2-1
D: TRBD1
size: -
CDR3: CASSATGSSYNEQFF
DNA: TGTGCCAGCAGCGCGACAGGGAGCTCCTACAATGAGCAGTTCTTC

V: TRBV14
J: TRBJ1-1
D: -
size: few
CDR3: CASSPQAGGGTEAFF
DNA: TGTGCCAGCAGCCCTCAAGCGGGGGGCGGCACTGAAGCTTTCTTT

V: TRBV2
J: TRBJ2-7
D: -
size: few
CDR3: CASGHVYTYEQYF
DNA: TGTGCCAGCGGACACGTCTACACCTACGAGCAGTACTTC

V: TRBV7-2
J: TRBJ2-5
D: TRBD2
size: -
CDR3: CASSSQGLAGSRETQYF
DNA: TGTGCCAGCAGCTCCCAGGGACTAGCGGGGTCAAGGGAGACCCAGTACTTC

V: TRBV7-2
J: TRBJ2-2
D: TRBD1
size: -
CDR3: CASSWDADRASSGELFF
DNA: TGTGCCAGCAGCTGGGATGCGGACAGGGCTTCTTCCGGGGAGCTGTTTTTT

V: TRBV27
J: TRBJ2-7
D: TRBD1
size: -
CDR3: CASSRTGKYEQYF
DNA: TGTGCCAGCAGCCGGACAGGGAAGTACGAGCAGTACTTC

V: TRBV5-4
J: TRBJ1-2
D: TRBD1
size: -
CDR3: CASSSQLGGPRGYTF
DNA: TGTGCCAGCAGCTCCCAGTTAGGGGGCCCTAGGGGCTACACCTTC

V: TRBV6-5
J: TRBJ2-3
D: TRBD2
size: -
CDR3: CASSLAGGRTDTQYF
DNA: TGTGCCAGCAGTTTAGCGGGGGGGCGAACAGATACGCAGTATTTT

V: TRBV7-9
J: TRBJ2-7
D: -
size: -
CDR3: CASSSGHSYEQYF
DNA: TGTGCCAGCAGCTCAGGACACTCCTACGAGCAGTACTTC

V: TRBV30
J: TRBJ1-5
D: -
size: -
CDR3: CAWSVPTHNSNQPQHF
DNA: TGTGCCTGGAGTGTACCCACGCACAATAGCAATCAGCCCCAGCATTTT

V: TRBV2
J: TRBJ1-1
D: -
size: -
CDR3: CASSRSSLNTEAFF
DNA: TGTGCCAGCAGCAGAAGTAGCTTGAACACTGAAGCTTTCTTT

V: TRBV27
J: TRBJ2-1
D: TRBD2
size: -
CDR3: CASSAGLAGNEQFF
DNA: TGTGCCAGCAGCGCGGGACTAGCGGGAAATGAGCAGTTCTTC

V: TRBV29-1
J: TRBJ1-3
D: -
size: -
CDR3: CSVGRESGNTIYF
DNA: TGCAGCGTTGGTCGGGAGTCGGGAAACACCATATATTTT